A single sample gave rise to the 8 T cell receptor beta chains below, sequenced in a study of blood T cells in healthy people across ages. Through a sample-barcoded 5' primer and a J-beta primer mix, a second PCR was run for roughly 7 to 11 cycles. TCRdb used MiXCR to reprocess the 5' RACE reads, holding one entry per CDR3 protein. Among some 1.6 million distinct CDR3 sequences listed, around 35% were seen once. The sample taken for sequencing was blood. The receptors were gathered from a young woman in good health.

This chain joins TRBV20-1 and TRBJ2-7; 10 bases line up with TRBD1. With V trimmed by 6 bases and J by 7 bases, 9 bases remained unmatched. Germline V gene sequence: CDR1 DFQATT, CDR2 SNEGSKA (reference sequence). CDR3 length: 13 residues. Written as DNA, the CDR3 is TGCAGTGCCAGTGAGGGACAGGGGTGGGAGCAGTACTTC. Amino acid sequence: CSASEGQGWEQYF.

The V gene is TRBV5-1, the J gene TRBJ2-7, with D maybe TRBD2 (6 bases). The CDR3 is 15 residues long. V lost 0 bases and J lost 6, with 16 bases in between. Germline V gene sequence: CDR1 SGHRS, CDR2 YFSETQ. The CDR3 sequence is CASSLEARKGGEQYF. The CDR3 bases are TGCGCCAGCAGCTTGGAGGCACGCAAGGGAGGCGAGCAGTACTTC.

This chain links TRBV2 with TRBJ2-1; 12 bases agree with TRBD2. The germline gives CDR1 SNHLY, CDR2 FYNNEI. The CDR3 length is 17 residues. Trimming took 7 bases from V and 8 from J; bases not matched to a gene: 15. CDR3 bases: TGTGCCAGCATCGAGCTAGCGGGAGGGCCAAATATACATGAGCAGTTCTTC. Its translation: CASIELAGGPNIHEQFF.

Note on this clonotype: A much larger clone is a single base away; this may be a read error. The chain is built from TRBV11-2 and TRBJ2-1, with D possibly being TRBD1 (6 bases). V was trimmed by 5 bases and J by 10 bases, leaving 15 bases between them. The CDR3 totals 13 residues. Germline assignment: CDR1 SGHAT and CDR2 FQNNGV. The CDR3 DNA follows: TGTGCCAGCAGCGCGAACAGGGTATACGAGCAGTTCTTC. Amino acids: CASSANRVYEQFF.

The CDR3 nucleotides are TGTGCCAGTAGTGTAAGGCAGACCGGCGAGCAGTACTTC. The encoded protein is CASSVRQTGEQYF. This sequence joins TRBV19 and TRBJ2-5; D is ambiguous. Matching the DNA end better, TRBJ2-7 makes the J call doubtful. Germline lookup yields CDR1 LNHDA and CDR2 SQIVND (reference sequence). The CDR3 contains 13 residues.

The chain joins TRBV6-1 to TRBJ2-5; D uncertain. CDR3 length: 16 amino acids. V gave up 2 bases and J gave up 1 base, with 14 bases separating them. Germline lookup yields CDR1 MNHNS and CDR2 SASEGT. The CDR3 loop reads CASSEWEYEAQETQYF. CDR3 coding DNA: TGTGCCAGCAGTGAATGGGAATACGAGGCCCAAGAGACCCAGTACTTC.

Worth noting for this clonotype: Germline and junction disagree at one end, which may indicate a read error. The chain recombines TRBV27 with TRBJ2-6, with D possibly being TRBD1 or TRBD2 (5 bases each). CDR3 size: 19 residues. The germline gives CDR1 MNHEY, CDR2 SMNVEV (reference sequence). The CDR3 reads CASSLRGAASRSGANALTF. The CDR3 DNA is TGTGCCAGCAGTTTACGAGGGGCGGCTAGTAGGTCTGGGGCCAACGCCCTGACTTTC.

The table lists this clonotype with a count of one. The rearrangement uses TRBV6-2 or TRBV6-3 and TRBJ1-2, with 8 bases aligning to TRBD1. CDR1 is MNHEY, CDR2 SVGEGT, per germline. With V trimmed by 8 bases and J by 4 bases, 9 bases remained unmatched. CDR3 size: 14 residues. DNA for the CDR3: TGTGCCAGCGCCTCGGACAGGGATCTCTATGGCTACACCTTC. Translated: CASASDRDLYGYTF.